This T cell receptor beta chain was captured in a study of response to subunit inactivated influenza vaccine. One entry per CDR3 protein, called by TCRdb with MiXCR from the RT-PCR reads. Among 650,000 to 800,000 distinct CDR3 sequences listed, over 11% were seen once. Germline loops: CDR1 LNHNV, CDR2 YYDKDF (reference sequence). The CDR3 length is 14 residues. The V segment lost 6 bases and the J segment 5 bases; nucleotides outside the gene matches: 5. Ten or more counts support this clonotype. The rearrangement joins TRBV15 to TRBJ2-5; 11 positions agree with TRBD2. This specimen consisted of PBMCs from blood, obtained around two weeks before vaccination. The sequence derives from a middle-aged man who received an inactivated influenza vaccine. The CDR3 protein is CATRKLAGVETQYF. The CDR3 nucleotides read TGTGCCACCAGAAAACTAGCGGGGGTGGAGACCCAGTACTTC.